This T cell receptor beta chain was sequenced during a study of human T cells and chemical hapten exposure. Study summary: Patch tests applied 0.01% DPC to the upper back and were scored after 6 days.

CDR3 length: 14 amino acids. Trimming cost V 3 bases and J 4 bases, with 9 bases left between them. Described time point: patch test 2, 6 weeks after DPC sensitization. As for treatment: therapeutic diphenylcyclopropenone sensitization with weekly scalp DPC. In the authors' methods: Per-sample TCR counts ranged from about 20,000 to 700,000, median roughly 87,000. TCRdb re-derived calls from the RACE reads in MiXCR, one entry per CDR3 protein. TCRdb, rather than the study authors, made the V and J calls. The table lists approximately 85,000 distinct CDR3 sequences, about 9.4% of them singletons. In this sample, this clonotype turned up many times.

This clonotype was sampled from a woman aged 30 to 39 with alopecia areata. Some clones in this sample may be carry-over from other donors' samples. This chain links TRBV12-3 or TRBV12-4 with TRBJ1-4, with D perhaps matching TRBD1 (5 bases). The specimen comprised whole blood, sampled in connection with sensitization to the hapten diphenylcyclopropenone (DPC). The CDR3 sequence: CASSFAGSNEKLFF. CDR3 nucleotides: TGTGCCAGCAGTTTCGCAGGGAGTAATGAAAAACTGTTTTTT.